Presented here are 21 T cell receptor beta chains from one specimen sequenced in a study of blood T cell repertoires in COVID-19. Profiled with immunoSEQ multiplex PCR; TCRdb holds only in-frame clones, not every one. The table lists roughly 53,000 clones, about three quarters of them singletons, with approximately 24% in the top ten. Sequencing was done on a sample of peripheral blood. The receptor source for this set is a man aged 50 to 59 with active or convalescent COVID-19.

V gene TRBV4-1 combines with J gene TRBJ1-1, with D unclear. V was trimmed by 3 bases and J by 7 bases, leaving 12 bases between them. The CDR3 runs to 13 residues. The germline CDR1 and CDR2 sequences are MGHRA and YSYEKL. CDR3 nucleotides: TGCGCCAGCAGCCACCGAGAGGGATTTGAAGCTTTCTTT. It codes for CASSHREGFEAFF.

In its sample, this clone was seen once. The J gene is TRBJ1-1, the V gene TRBV30; 8 bases are shared with TRBD1. V lost 3 bases, J lost 4 bases, and 4 bases stayed unmatched. This CDR3 has 13 amino acids. Germline CDR1 GTSNPN, CDR2 SVGIG (reference sequence). CDR3 nucleotide sequence: TGTGCCTGGAGGACACAGGGGGGCACTGAAGCTTTCTTT. The encoded protein is CAWRTQGGTEAFF.

The chain links TRBV21-1 to TRBJ2-3; whether TRBD2, the table's D call, matches the DNA was not checked. TRBV21-1 is a pseudogene locus. The CDR3 is 13 residues long. Here the CDR3 DNA reads TGTGCCAGCACCGGACGGATGACTAATACGCAGTATTTT. Translation: CASTGRMTNTQYF.

The rearrangement joins TRBV4-1 to TRBJ2-5; D is undetermined. The V end lost 2 bases, the J end lost 4 bases, and 14 bases lay between the germline ends. Germline V lookup: CDR1 MGHRA, CDR2 YSYEKL. This CDR3 region has 15 residues. The CDR3 is CASSQPSRELETQYF. The CDR3 nucleotides read TGCGCCAGCAGCCAACCGTCAAGAGAACTAGAGACCCAGTACTTC.

The genes are TRBV5-1 and TRBJ2-7, with 12 bases that match TRBD1. The CDR3 totals 17 residues. The V gene's germline CDR1 is SGHRS and CDR2 YFSETQ. Trimming took 4 bases from V and 2 from J; bases not matched to a gene: 10. The CDR3 is CASSPGTGGSLTYEQYF. CDR3 sequence (DNA): TGCGCCAGCAGCCCCGGGACAGGGGGCTCTTTAACCTACGAGCAGTACTTC.

In this sample, this clone turned up a few times. The V and J genes are TRBV11-2 and TRBJ2-2; D remains ambiguous. The germline gives CDR1 SGHAT, CDR2 FQNNGV. Trimming cost V 2 bases and J 5 bases, with 12 bases left between them. CDR3 length equals 15 residues. The CDR3 spells CASSLKVSGTGELFF. The CDR3 coding sequence is TGTGCCAGCAGCTTAAAGGTGTCGGGTACCGGGGAGCTGTTTTTT.

CDR3 nucleotides: TGTGCCAGCAGCGAAGGGGCCCCCCAAGAGACCCAGTACTTC. Protein: CASSEGAPQETQYF. V usage is TRBV7-2 and J usage is TRBJ2-5; maybe TRBD1 (5 bases). Trimming removed 5 bases at V and 1 base at J, with 11 bases between. CDR1 SGHTA and CDR2 FQGNSA come from the germline V gene. CDR3 length: 14 amino acids.

The chain employs TRBV20-1 and TRBJ2-3; D gene unclear. The CDR3 extends over 11 amino acids. V lost 3 bases to trimming and J lost 4 bases, with 5 bases between them. Germline V lookup: CDR1 DFQATT, CDR2 SNEGSKA (reference sequence). For the CDR3, the DNA is TGCAGTGCTAGTCAGGCAGATACGCAGTATTTT. It translates to CSASQADTQYF.

This clone was counted a few times. V and J are TRBV10-1 and TRBJ2-5, with 10 bases fitting TRBD1. Germline V CDR1 and CDR2: WNHNN, SYGVQD (reference sequence). The CDR3 is made up of 15 amino acids. The V and J ends lost 6 bases and 5 bases, in that order; junction bases with no gene match: 9. This CDR3 reads CASRDSDRGRETQYF. CDR3 sequence (DNA): TGCGCCAGCAGGGACTCAGACAGGGGGCGGGAGACCCAGTACTTC.

In its sample, this clone was seen once. The rearrangement links TRBV3-1 (or the pseudogene TRBV3-2) to TRBJ1-1; D ambiguous. The CDR3 is 12 residues long. Germline V gene data show CDR1 as LGHDT and CDR2 as YNNKEL (reference sequence). Trimming cost V 1 base and J 12 bases, with 12 bases left between them. CDR3 sequence: CASSQVGSRSFF. In nucleotides, the CDR3 is TGTGCCAGCAGCCAAGTCGGGTCGAGGTCTTTCTTT.

This clone was seen repeatedly, ten times or more. This sequence joins TRBV3-1 (or the pseudogene TRBV3-2) and TRBJ2-7, with 9 bases lining up with TRBD2. Losses at the gene ends were 1 base for V and 3 bases for J; bases not matched to a gene: 4. The germline CDR1 and CDR2 sequences are LGHDT and YNNKEL (reference sequence). The CDR3 length is 15 residues. The DNA of the CDR3 is TGTGCCAGCAGCCAAGGAGCGGGGGGCCTCTACGAGCAGTACTTC. Residues: CASSQGAGGLYEQYF.

The chain uses TRBV7-2 and TRBJ2-1; D may match TRBD1 or TRBD2 (6 bases each). The CDR3 is 14 amino acids. Trimming took off 5 bases at V and 8 bases at J, with 16 bases between the two ends. Germline V gene lookup returns CDR1 SGHTA and CDR2 FQGNSA. CDR3 in amino acids: CASSLGGLHDEQFF. DNA of the CDR3: TGTGCCAGCAGCCTAGGGGGGCTCCACGATGAGCAGTTCTTC.

The chain has TRBV5-4 and TRBJ2-3; D may be TRBD2 (5 bases). V was clipped by 2 bases and J by 0 bases, with 16 bases between them. Germline V gene lookup returns CDR1 SGHNT and CDR2 YYREEE (reference sequence). This CDR3 spans 17 amino acids. CDR3 sequence: CASSLKVSGSSTDTQYF. CDR3 nucleotide sequence: TGTGCCAGCAGCTTAAAGGTTTCGGGATCTAGCACAGATACGCAGTATTTT.

The rearrangement uses TRBV3-1 (or the pseudogene TRBV3-2) and TRBJ2-7; weak D call: TRBD2 (5 bases). The V gene lost 4 bases and the J gene lost 4 bases, with 11 bases spanning the gap. The CDR3 has 13 amino acids. Germline CDR1 and CDR2: LGHDT and YNNKEL (reference sequence). In nucleotides, the CDR3 is TGTGCCAGCAGCCCGCCCGGACTTTACGAGCAGTACTTC. Translation: CASSPPGLYEQYF.

CDR3 DNA: TGTGCCAGCCAGGGACAGGGGGATGAAAAACTGTTTTTT. The encoded protein is CASQGQGDEKLFF. The J gene is TRBJ1-4, the V gene TRBV18; TRBD1 aligns across 11 bases. The trim removed 8 bases at V and 6 bases at J, leaving 2 bases unmatched. CDR1 and CDR2 (germline): KGHSH, LQKENI. The CDR3 has 13 residues.

This chain connects TRBV5-6 to TRBJ1-1; D might be TRBD1 (6 bases). This CDR3 region has 14 residues. Germline-derived CDR1 and CDR2 are SGHDT and YYEEEE. The ends were cut back, 2 bases at V and 3 bases at J, with 11 bases in the middle. This CDR3 reads CASSLTGYDTEAFF. The CDR3 DNA sequence: TGTGCCAGCAGCTTAACAGGGTATGACACTGAAGCTTTCTTT.

This clone was counted only a few times. The gene calls are TRBV19 and TRBJ2-7; 7 bases align to TRBD2. This CDR3 spans 13 amino acids. V lost 3 bases to trimming and J lost 7 bases; unmatched junction nucleotides: 6. Germline V gene sequence: CDR1 LNHDA, CDR2 SQIVND (reference sequence). CDR3 residues: CASSIQRGREQYF. The DNA of the CDR3 is TGTGCCAGTAGTATCCAGCGGGGAAGGGAGCAGTACTTC.

The chain uses TRBV28 and TRBJ2-1; 10 bases match TRBD2. Germline values: CDR1 MDHEN, CDR2 SYDVKM. This CDR3 has 15 amino acids. Trimming cost V 6 bases and J 8 bases; bases outside gene matches: 10. In DNA form, the CDR3 reads TGTGCCAGCAGCCCCAGCGGGAGGGCCTTCGATGAGCAGTTCTTC. The encoded protein is CASSPSGRAFDEQFF.

The chain uses TRBV5-1 and TRBJ1-1; 7 nucleotides agree with TRBD1. J lost 1 base, V lost 0 bases, and 0 bases had no gene match. Germline lookup yields CDR1 SGHRS and CDR2 YFSETQ. The CDR3 is 14 residues long. The CDR3 sequence is CASSLGTGNTEAFF. The CDR3 DNA is TGCGCCAGCAGCTTGGGGACAGGGAACACTGAAGCTTTCTTT.

In this sample, this clone turned up a few times. This rearrangement joins TRBV5-6 to TRBJ2-1; 8 positions match TRBD1. Germline loops: CDR1 SGHDT, CDR2 YYEEEE. Trimming at V came to 0 bases and at J to 8 bases, leaving 10 bases not matched to a gene. CDR3 size: 16 residues. The DNA of the CDR3 is TGTGCCAGCAGCTTGGAGAGGACAGGGATAGTACATGAGCAGTTCTTC. It is translated as CASSLERTGIVHEQFF.

This chain links TRBV27 with TRBJ2-1, with 7 positions matching TRBD1. From germline, CDR1 is MNHEY and CDR2 SMNVEV (reference sequence). The J segment lost 8 bases and the V segment lost 0 bases, leaving 7 bases of the junction unmatched. The CDR3 spans 15 residues. CDR3: CASSLSKGALDEQFF. CDR3 in DNA: TGTGCCAGCAGTTTATCGAAGGGGGCTCTCGATGAGCAGTTCTTC.